Ten or more counts support the clone carrying this TCR beta chain. This specimen comes from a study of T cells after yellow fever vaccination. TCRdb re-called the 5' RACE reads through MiXCR, storing one row per CDR3 protein. The repertoire consists of approximately 240,000 distinct CDR3 sequences, with approximately 3.8% occurring once and the leading ten covering 19%. This CDR3 has 17 amino acids. Trimming took 2 bases from V and 1 from J, leaving 18 bases between them. The specimen comprised PBMCs, sampled 15 days after the yellow fever booster vaccination. J is TRBJ2-7 and V is TRBV12-3 or TRBV12-4; a weak D match, TRBD2 (6 bases). The sequence came from a man younger than 35 who received the YFV17D yellow fever vaccine. The CDR3 sequence is CASSLRGETRRSYEQYF. The CDR3 bases are TGTGCCAGCAGTTTAAGAGGGGAGACTAGGCGGTCCTACGAGCAGTACTTC.